One and the same sample provided the 7 T cell receptor beta chains below, sequenced in a study of cytomegalovirus exposure and HLA in healthy donors. The primer mix had 60 Vbeta and 13 Jbeta primers. Libraries were prepared by immunoSEQ multiplex PCR; TCRdb keeps only in-frame clonotypes and omits some of them. The sample carries some 87,000 clones, more than 65% recorded once. Specimen: PBMCs. These receptors originate from a man aged 25-45 years in good health and CMV-seronegative.

V usage is TRBV7-9 and J usage is TRBJ1-4; the match to TRBD1 covers 12 bases. The CDR3 totals 18 residues. V dropped 4 bases and J dropped 0; count of bases not matched to a gene: 6. The germline CDR1 and CDR2 sequences are SEHNR and FQNEAQ (reference sequence). CDR3 DNA: TGTGCCAGCAGCTCCGGGACAGGGGGCCCTGCAACTAATGAAAAACTGTTTTTT. It translates to CASSSGTGGPATNEKLFF.

The chain carries TRBV6-1 and TRBJ2-3; weak D call: TRBD2 (5 bases). This CDR3 is 12 amino acids long. Germline CDR1 reads MNHNS; CDR2 reads SASEGT. Trimming left V 10 bases short and J 4 bases short, with 12 bases between. CDR3 sequence: CATIGIADTQYF. In DNA form, the CDR3 reads TGTGCCACTATCGGGATAGCAGATACGCAGTATTTT.

The V gene is TRBV28, the J gene TRBJ1-1; D is unresolved. The germline V gene has CDR1 MDHEN and CDR2 SYDVKM. V lost 3 bases and J 0 bases, leaving 5 bases between the germline ends. This CDR3 has 13 amino acids. The CDR3 reads CASSFGMNTEAFF. The CDR3 nucleotides are TGTGCCAGCAGTTTCGGGATGAACACTGAAGCTTTCTTT.

This chain connects TRBV9 to TRBJ2-7; D is unclear. The CDR3 spans 14 residues. Trimming took 4 bases from V and 3 from J, leaving 14 bases between them. Germline lookup yields CDR1 SGDLS and CDR2 YYNGEE. The CDR3 nucleotides are TGTGCCAGCAGCCCCCAGACCACGGGCTACGAGCAGTACTTC. This codes for CASSPQTTGYEQYF.

This clone was counted a few times. This sequence joins TRBV30 and TRBJ2-7; possibly TRBD1 for D (7 bases). V lost 3 bases, J lost 4 bases, and 16 bases lay in between. The CDR3 sequence is 14 residues long. Germline CDR1 reads GTSNPN; CDR2 reads SVGIG (reference sequence). Written as DNA, the CDR3 is TGTGCCTGGAGGCCAGCACAGGGGAGGTACGAGCAGTACTTC. Translating gives CAWRPAQGRYEQYF. Combining the CDR3 with reference TRBV30 and TRBJ2-7 gives the whole variable domain SQTIHQWPATLVQPVGSPLSLECTVEGTSNPNLYWYRQAAGRGLQLLFYSVGIGQISSEVPQNLSASRPQDRQFILSSKKLLLSDSGFYLCAWRPAQGRYEQYFGPGTRLTVT.

This chain joins TRBV6-1 and TRBJ1-4, with D perhaps matching TRBD1 (6 bases). CDR1 and CDR2 from the germline V gene are MNHNS and SASEGT. The CDR3 spans 14 residues. V lost 6 bases and J lost 7, with 15 bases in between. This chain's CDR3 is CASRPTGSPEKLFF. The DNA for the CDR3 is TGTGCCAGCAGACCTACAGGGAGTCCTGAAAAACTGTTTTTT.

The CDR3 sequence is CSVVGEGTDTQYF. In DNA, the CDR3 is TGCAGCGTTGTGGGGGAGGGCACAGATACGCAGTATTTT. The V gene is TRBV29-1, the J gene TRBJ2-3; D is possibly TRBD2 (6 bases). This CDR3 comprises 13 residues. The V end lost 4 bases, the J end lost 1 base, and 9 bases lay between the germline ends. Per germline, CDR1 SQVTM and CDR2 ANQGSEA.